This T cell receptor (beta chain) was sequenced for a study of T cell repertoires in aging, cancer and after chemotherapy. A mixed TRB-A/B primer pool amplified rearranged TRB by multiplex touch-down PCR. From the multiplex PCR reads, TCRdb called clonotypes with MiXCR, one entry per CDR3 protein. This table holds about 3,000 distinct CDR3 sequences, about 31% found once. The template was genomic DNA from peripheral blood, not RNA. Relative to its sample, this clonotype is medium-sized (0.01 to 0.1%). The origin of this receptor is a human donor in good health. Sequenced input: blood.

CDR3 DNA: TGTGCCAGTAGTCCCGGGACAGGGTTTGGAAACACCATATATTTT. Its protein is CASSPGTGFGNTIYF. The gene calls are TRBV19 and TRBJ1-3; 9 bases are a match to TRBD1. The CDR3 is made up of 15 amino acids. Germline V gene data show CDR1 as LNHDA and CDR2 as SQIVND (reference sequence). Trimming cost V 5 bases and J 3 bases; bases outside gene matches: 5.